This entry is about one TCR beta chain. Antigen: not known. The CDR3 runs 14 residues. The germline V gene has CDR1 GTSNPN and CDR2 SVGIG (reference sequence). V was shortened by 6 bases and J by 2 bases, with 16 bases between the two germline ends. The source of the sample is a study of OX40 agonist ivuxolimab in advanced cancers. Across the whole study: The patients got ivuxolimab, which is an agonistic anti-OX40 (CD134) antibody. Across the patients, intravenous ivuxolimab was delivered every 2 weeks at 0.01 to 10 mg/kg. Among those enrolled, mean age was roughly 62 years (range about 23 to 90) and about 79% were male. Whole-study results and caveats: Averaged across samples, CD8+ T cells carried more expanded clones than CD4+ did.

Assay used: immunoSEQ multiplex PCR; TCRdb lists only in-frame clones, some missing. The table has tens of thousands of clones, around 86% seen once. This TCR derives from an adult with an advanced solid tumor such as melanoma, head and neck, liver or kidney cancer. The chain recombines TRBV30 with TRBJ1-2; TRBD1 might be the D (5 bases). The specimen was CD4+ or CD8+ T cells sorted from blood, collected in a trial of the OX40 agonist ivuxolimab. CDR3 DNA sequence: TGTGCCTGTCAAACACTGGGGCGGAACTATGGCTACACCTTC. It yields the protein CACQTLGRNYGYTF.